This paragraph reports one T cell receptor beta chain. In the authors' workflow: Counts of nucleated cells, estimated from reference gene primer amplification, were obtained. Assay used: immunoSEQ multiplex PCR; TCRdb lists only in-frame clones, some missing. V, J and clone size reflect that table, while D and trimming were determined from the DNA. In the table there are fewer than 250,000 clones, 92% of which are singletons. The germline V gene has CDR1 MNHNY and CDR2 SVGAGI (reference sequence). This CDR3 has 14 amino acids. V lost 5 bases and J lost 4, with 13 bases in between. These data come from a study of blood T cell repertoires in COVID-19.

The chain employs TRBV6-6 and TRBJ2-3; tentatively, D is TRBD1 (6 bases). This TCR derives from a man under 40 with COVID-19, enrolled during active disease. Material: peripheral blood. The CDR3 coding sequence is TGTGCCAGCAGTCACCCTGGACAGTCAGATACGCAGTATTTT. Its protein is CASSHPGQSDTQYF.